What follows is one T cell receptor beta chain and its context. The antigen is unknown. CDR3 size: 15 residues. V lost 0 bases and J lost 8; bases outside the gene matches: 7. Germline V gives CDR1 SGDLS, CDR2 YYNGEE. This specimen belongs to a study of cytomegalovirus exposure and HLA in healthy donors. For the study at large: HLA-typed donors contributed around 82 million unique TCRs, which were held in an early data release.

Notes on the study in general: Looking again later, the authors saw that most CMV-associated TCR beta chains seemed HLA-restricted. A few CMV-associated chains were confirmed in vitro to be specific for CMV antigens.

Researchers ran the PCR with 60 Vbeta and 13 Jbeta primers. Only in-frame clones appear in the TCRdb table, and some are missing; sequencing was by immunoSEQ multiplex PCR. Of roughly 90,000 clones listed, around 77% were seen once; the top ten hold less than 9.5%. Donors consisted of healthy bone marrow donors. Input material: PBMCs. This clonotype was sampled from a man aged 30 to 45 in good health and CMV-seronegative. The chain links TRBV9 to TRBJ2-1, with 8 bases identical to TRBD2. The CDR3 nucleotides read TGTGCCAGCAGCGTAGTTCGGGGGGGCGGGGATGAGCAGTTCTTC. Protein sequence: CASSVVRGGGDEQFF. Full variable domain (rest looked up from reference TRBV9 and TRBJ2-1): DSGVTQTPKHLITATGQRVTLRCSPRSGDLSVYWYQQSLDQGLQFLIQYYNGEERAKGNILERFSAQQFPDLHSELNLSSLELGDSALYFCASSVVRGGGDEQFFGPGTRLTVL.